These 17 T cell receptor beta chains were sequenced from one sample in a study of T cell responses to AZD1222 COVID-19 vaccine. Sequencing was performed with immunoSEQ multiplex PCR; in TCRdb, only in-frame clones are kept and a portion is missing. The sample consists of 250,000 to 300,000 clones, around 92% of them appearing once. The input for sequencing was peripheral blood, taken 28 days after the second AZD1222 dose. Receptor source: an adult who received the AZD1222 COVID-19 vaccine.

The genes are TRBV28 and TRBJ1-2; the D gene is possibly TRBD1 (5 bases). Germline V gives CDR1 MDHEN, CDR2 SYDVKM. Deletions cut 4 bases from V and 5 bases from J, with 11 bases between. The CDR3 runs to 13 residues. Here the CDR3 reads CASSSHRQYGYTF. The CDR3 DNA follows: TGTGCCAGCAGTTCCCACAGGCAATATGGCTACACCTTC.

This sequence joins TRBV14 and TRBJ1-5, with 8 bases that match TRBD1. The CDR3 loop spans 17 amino acids. Germline lookup yields CDR1 SGHDN and CDR2 FVKESK. The junction had 7 bases not matched to a gene; V was cut back by 0 bases and J by 3 bases. In nucleotides, the CDR3 is TGTGCCAGCAGCCAAGAACTCGGACAGGGAATCAATCAGCCCCAGCATTTT. Translation: CASSQELGQGINQPQHF. Full variable domain (rest looked up from reference TRBV14 and TRBJ1-5): EAGVTQFPSHSVIEKGQTVTLRCDPISGHDNLYWYRRVMGKEIKFLLHFVKESKQDESGMPNNRFLAERTGGTYSTLKVQPAELEDSGVYFCASSQELGQGINQPQHFGDGTRLSIL.

The chain has TRBV7-9 and TRBJ2-3, with 8 bases aligning to TRBD2. The V and J ends lost 8 bases and 2 bases, in that order; junction bases with no gene match: 9. Germline lookup yields CDR1 SEHNR and CDR2 FQNEAQ (reference sequence). The CDR3 length is 15 residues. Written as DNA, the CDR3 is TGTGCCAGCGGATACATAGCGGGAACCACAGATACGCAGTATTTT. Its protein is CASGYIAGTTDTQYF. The entire variable domain, with the rest obtained from reference TRBV7-9 and TRBJ2-3, is as follows: DTGVSQNPRHKITKRGQNVTFRCDPISEHNRLYWYRQTLGQGPEFLTYFQNEAQLEKSRLLSDRFSAERPKGSFSTLEIQRTEQGDSAMYLCASGYIAGTTDTQYFGPGTRLTVL.

This clone is a singleton in its sample. The V call is TRBV6-5, the J call TRBJ1-2; D remains unclear. The CDR3 extends over 14 amino acids. The V gene's germline CDR1 is MNHEY and CDR2 SVGAGI. Between the trimmed V and J ends, which lost 7 bases and 1 base, there was a span of 13 bases. CDR3 bases: TGTGCCAGCAATAAATTCCAACGTAACTATGGCTACACCTTC. This codes for CASNKFQRNYGYTF.

The chain is built from TRBV28 and TRBJ2-1; 8 bases are a match to TRBD2. The V gene's germline CDR1 is MDHEN and CDR2 SYDVKM. Trimming took 5 bases from V and 7 from J; bases not matched to a gene: 4. The CDR3 runs 13 residues. The CDR3 loop reads CASSDSGNNEQFF. Written as DNA, the CDR3 is TGTGCCAGCAGTGATAGCGGGAATAATGAGCAGTTCTTC.

This chain links TRBV11-3 with TRBJ2-1; possibly TRBD1 for D (6 bases). CDR3 size: 13 residues. From germline, CDR1 is SGHNT and CDR2 YENEEA. V lost 5 bases and J lost 3, with 8 bases in between. The CDR3 nucleotides read TGTGCCAGCAGCCGGGACAACTACAATGAGCAGTTCTTC. It translates to CASSRDNYNEQFF.

V usage is TRBV5-4 and J usage is TRBJ1-3, with TRBD1 matching 9 bases. The CDR3 has 16 amino acids. With 5 bases clipped from V and 0 bases from J, the junction kept 6 bases outside the gene matches. CDR1 and CDR2 (germline): SGHNT, YYREEE (reference sequence). The CDR3 spells CASSTGTGHSGNTIYF. The CDR3 DNA sequence: TGTGCCAGCAGTACCGGGACAGGGCACTCTGGAAACACCATATATTTT.

J is TRBJ2-7 and V is TRBV7-2; TRBD1 matches at 9 bases. This CDR3 spans 15 amino acids. Germline CDR1 is SGHTA and CDR2 is FQGNSA. V trimming: 4 bases; J trimming: 1 base; junction bases outside the gene matches: 5. CDR3 nucleotides: TGTGCCAGCAGCTCGACCGGGACAGGGTCCTACGAGCAGTACTTC. Translating gives CASSSTGTGSYEQYF. Filled out from reference TRBV7-2 and TRBJ2-7, the complete variable domain reads GAGVSQSPSNKVTEKGKDVELRCDPISGHTALYWYRQSLGQGLEFLIYFQGNSAPDKSGLPSDRFSAERTGGSVSTLTIQRTQQEDSAVYLCASSSTGTGSYEQYFGPGTRLTVT.

The V and J genes are TRBV11-3 and TRBJ2-1; 10 bases agree with TRBD2. The trim removed 5 bases at V and 4 bases at J, leaving 5 bases unmatched. The CDR3 covers 15 residues. The germline CDR1 and CDR2 sequences are SGHNT and YENEEA. DNA of the CDR3: TGTGCCAGCAGCCCAACTAGCGGGATGTACAATGAGCAGTTCTTC. Its translation: CASSPTSGMYNEQFF.

This clone was recorded once. The sample has other DNA sequences that encode this CDR3 too. The chain couples TRBV2 to TRBJ2-7; perhaps TRBD1 as D (5 bases). CDR3 length equals 11 residues. CDR1 SNHLY and CDR2 FYNNEI come from the germline V gene. V gave up 1 base and J gave up 9 bases, with 7 bases separating them. CDR3 sequence: CASSEGQTQYF. CDR3 nucleotides: TGTGCCAGCAGTGAAGGACAGACGCAGTACTTC.

This clone came up once. The chain uses TRBV20-1 and TRBJ2-2; 8 bases line up with TRBD1. Germline V gives CDR1 DFQATT, CDR2 SNEGSKA (reference sequence). Trimming took 3 bases from V and 7 from J; bases not matched to a gene: 4. CDR3 size: 13 residues. The CDR3 region has the DNA TGCAGTGCTAGTGGACAGGGCGACGGGGAGCTGTTTTTT. It yields the protein CSASGQGDGELFF.

This clone is a singleton in its sample. The chain joins TRBV6-5 to TRBJ1-1; D is ambiguous. Per the germline V gene, CDR1 is MNHEY and CDR2 is SVGAGI. The CDR3 runs to 13 residues. V was clipped by 3 bases and J by 5 bases, with 10 bases between them. CDR3: CASSYNRATEAFF. The CDR3 nucleotides are TGTGCCAGCAGTTATAATCGGGCAACTGAAGCTTTCTTT.

The table lists this clone with a count of one. The chain couples TRBV6-5 to TRBJ2-7; 7 bases are a match to TRBD1. The CDR3 consists of 14 residues. The trim removed 8 bases at V and 2 bases at J, leaving 9 bases unmatched. Looked up from germline, CDR1 is MNHEY and CDR2 is SVGAGI. The CDR3 region is CASLTGAGPYEQYF. DNA of the CDR3: TGTGCCAGCCTAACAGGGGCAGGCCCCTACGAGCAGTACTTC.

This chain links TRBV14 with TRBJ2-7; the match to TRBD1 covers 8 bases. The ends lost 1 base at V and 6 bases at J; junction bases unmatched: 8. The CDR3 is 15 residues long. Germline lookup yields CDR1 SGHDN and CDR2 FVKESK. In DNA, the CDR3 is TGTGCCAGCAGCCAAGGACGGACAGGGAACTTCGAGCAGTACTTC. Protein product: CASSQGRTGNFEQYF.

The chain is built from TRBV28 and TRBJ1-6, with 8 bases aligning to TRBD1. The junction had 3 bases not matched to a gene; V was cut back by 5 bases and J by 3 bases. The germline CDR1 and CDR2 sequences are MDHEN and SYDVKM. The CDR3 is 15 amino acids. Written as DNA, the CDR3 is TGTGCCAGCAGTCGTGGACAGGGCTATAATTCACCCCTCCACTTT. Its protein is CASSRGQGYNSPLHF.

V gene TRBV5-1 combines with J gene TRBJ1-2; 8 bases agree with TRBD1. The V and J ends lost 4 bases and 4 bases, in that order; junction bases with no gene match: 6. Germline assignment: CDR1 SGHRS and CDR2 YFSETQ. This CDR3 is 14 amino acids long. The CDR3 loop reads CASSEPGQAYGYTF. CDR3 nucleotides: TGCGCCAGCAGCGAACCGGGACAGGCCTATGGCTACACCTTC.

The CDR3 DNA reads TGTGCCAGCAGCCAAGCTTCGGGACGGGAGACCCAGTACTTC. Protein sequence: CASSQASGRETQYF. The chain combines TRBV3-1 (or the pseudogene TRBV3-2) with TRBJ2-5, with D perhaps TRBD1 or TRBD2 (5 bases each). This CDR3 has 14 residues. Germline loops: CDR1 LGHDT, CDR2 YNNKEL (reference sequence). V dropped 1 base and J dropped 5 bases, with 11 bases sitting between them.